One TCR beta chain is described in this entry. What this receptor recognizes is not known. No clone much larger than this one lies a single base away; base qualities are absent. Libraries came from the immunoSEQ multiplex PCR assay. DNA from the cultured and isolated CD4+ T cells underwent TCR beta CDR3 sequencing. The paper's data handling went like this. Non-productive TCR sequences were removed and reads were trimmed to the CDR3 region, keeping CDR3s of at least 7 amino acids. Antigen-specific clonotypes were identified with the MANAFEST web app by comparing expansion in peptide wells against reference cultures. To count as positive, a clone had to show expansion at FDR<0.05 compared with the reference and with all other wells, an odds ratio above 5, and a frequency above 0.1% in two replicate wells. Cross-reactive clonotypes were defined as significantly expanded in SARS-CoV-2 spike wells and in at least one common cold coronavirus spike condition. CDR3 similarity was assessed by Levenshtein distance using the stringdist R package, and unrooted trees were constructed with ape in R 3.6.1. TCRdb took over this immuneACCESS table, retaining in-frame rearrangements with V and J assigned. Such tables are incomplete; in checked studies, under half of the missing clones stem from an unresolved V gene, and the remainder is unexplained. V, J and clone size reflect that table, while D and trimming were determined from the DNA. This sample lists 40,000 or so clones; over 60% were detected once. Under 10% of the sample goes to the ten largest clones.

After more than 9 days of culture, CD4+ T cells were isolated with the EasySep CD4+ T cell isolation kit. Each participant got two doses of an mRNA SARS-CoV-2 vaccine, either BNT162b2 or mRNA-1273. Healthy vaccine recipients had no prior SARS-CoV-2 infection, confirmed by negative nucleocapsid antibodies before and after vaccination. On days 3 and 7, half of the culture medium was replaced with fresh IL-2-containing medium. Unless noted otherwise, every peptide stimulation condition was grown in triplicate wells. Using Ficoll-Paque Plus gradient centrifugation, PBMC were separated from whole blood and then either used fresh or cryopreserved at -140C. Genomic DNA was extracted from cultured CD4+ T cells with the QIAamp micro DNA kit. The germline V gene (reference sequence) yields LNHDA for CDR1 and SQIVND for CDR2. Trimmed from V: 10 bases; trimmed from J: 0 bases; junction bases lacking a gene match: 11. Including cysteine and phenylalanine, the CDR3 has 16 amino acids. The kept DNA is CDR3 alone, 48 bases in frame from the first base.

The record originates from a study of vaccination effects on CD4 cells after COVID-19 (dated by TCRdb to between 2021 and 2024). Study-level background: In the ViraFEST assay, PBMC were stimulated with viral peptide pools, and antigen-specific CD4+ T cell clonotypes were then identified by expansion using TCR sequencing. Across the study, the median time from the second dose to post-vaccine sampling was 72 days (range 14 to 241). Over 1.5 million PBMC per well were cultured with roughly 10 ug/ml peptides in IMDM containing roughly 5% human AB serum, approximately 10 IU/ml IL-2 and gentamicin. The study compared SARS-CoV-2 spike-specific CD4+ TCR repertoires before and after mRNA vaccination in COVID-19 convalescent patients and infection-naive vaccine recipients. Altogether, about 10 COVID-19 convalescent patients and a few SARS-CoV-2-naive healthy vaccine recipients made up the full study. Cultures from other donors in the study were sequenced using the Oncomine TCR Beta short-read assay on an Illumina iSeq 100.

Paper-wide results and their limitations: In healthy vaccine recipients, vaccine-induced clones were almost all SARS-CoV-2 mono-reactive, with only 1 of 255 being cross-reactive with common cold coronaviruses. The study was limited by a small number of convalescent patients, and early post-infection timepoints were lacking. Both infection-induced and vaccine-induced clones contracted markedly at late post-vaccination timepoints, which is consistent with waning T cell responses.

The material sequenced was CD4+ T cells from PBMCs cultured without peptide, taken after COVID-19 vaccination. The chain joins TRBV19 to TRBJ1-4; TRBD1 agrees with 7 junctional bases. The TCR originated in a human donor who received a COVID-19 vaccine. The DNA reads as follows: TGTGCCACCACCGACAGGGCGGGGGCAACTAATGAAAAACTGTTTTTT. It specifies CATTDRAGATNEKLFF. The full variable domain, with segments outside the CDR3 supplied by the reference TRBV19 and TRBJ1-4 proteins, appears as DGGITQSPKYLFRKEGQNVTLSCEQNLNHDAMYWYRQDPGQGLRLIYYSQIVNDFQKGDIAEGYSVSREKKESFPLTVTSAQKNPTAFYLCATTDRAGATNEKLFFGSGTQLSVL.